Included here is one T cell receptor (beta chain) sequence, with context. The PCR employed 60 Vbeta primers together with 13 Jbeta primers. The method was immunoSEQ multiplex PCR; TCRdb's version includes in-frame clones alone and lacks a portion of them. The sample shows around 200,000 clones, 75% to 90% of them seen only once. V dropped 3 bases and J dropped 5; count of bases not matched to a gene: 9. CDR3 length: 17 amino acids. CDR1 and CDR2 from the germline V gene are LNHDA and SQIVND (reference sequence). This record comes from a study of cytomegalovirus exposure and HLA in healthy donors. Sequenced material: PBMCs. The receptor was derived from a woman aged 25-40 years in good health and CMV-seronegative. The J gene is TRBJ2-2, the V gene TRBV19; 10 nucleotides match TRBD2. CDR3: CASSIAGLAGATGELFF. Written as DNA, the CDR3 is TGTGCCAGTAGTATTGCAGGGCTAGCGGGAGCAACCGGGGAGCTGTTTTTT.